The source of this T cell receptor beta chain is a study of radiotherapy plus CTLA-4 blockade in lung cancer. Whole-study findings and limits: Reports state that early shifts in blood T cell clones, with interferon-beta, best predicted response. In blood, TCR clones derived from the tumor expanded after radiotherapy plus ipilimumab.

Patients had chemo-refractory metastatic non-small-cell lung cancer and received focal radiation plus CTLA-4 blockade that used ipilimumab. Repertoires were generated with immunoSEQ multiplex PCR, while TCRdb's copy carries only in-frame clones and drops some. The sample shows tens of thousands of clones, roughly 63% of them seen only once. Germline V gene data show CDR1 as LNHDA and CDR2 as SQIVND (reference sequence). The CDR3 extends over 14 amino acids. V was cut by 8 bases and J by 4 bases, with 17 bases left in between. With regard to this clone: Its antigen is not identified.

This TCR came from a human donor with non-small cell lung cancer who had a partial response to radiotherapy plus ipilimumab. Sequenced here: peripheral blood, sampled from a patient treated with radiotherapy plus ipilimumab. V usage is TRBV19 and J usage is TRBJ1-1, with D perhaps matching TRBD1 (5 bases). DNA for the CDR3: TGTGCCAGTTCTCTAAGGGGATCTCGCACTGAAGCTTTCTTT. Translated, it gives CASSLRGSRTEAFF.